This TCR beta chain originates from a study of T-cell memory formation after mild COVID-19. MiXCR, applied by TCRdb to the 5' RACE reads, yields one record per CDR3 protein. The sample carries about 190,000 distinct CDR3 sequences, 20% to 25% recorded once. In the case of this clonotype: Its antigen remains unidentified.

Regarding the study as a whole: Second-wave clones peaking on day 37 lacked confirmed SARS-CoV-2 specificity. Clones shrinking from day 15 to 85 showed even CD4/CD8 mixes; later expanders tilted CD4+. Pre-infection memory already had some responding clones, implying cross-reactive memory joined. Mostly located in CM and EM were contracting CD4+ clones, with contracting CD8+ clones located in EMRA.

V was clipped by 5 bases and J by 6 bases, with 13 bases between them. The CDR3 has 13 residues. Germline assignment: CDR1 SGHTA and CDR2 FQGNSA. The chain employs TRBV7-2 and TRBJ1-2; D uncertain. Sequences were obtained from PBMCs or a T cell subset sorted from them (not recorded which). The clonotype was recovered from an adult woman who had mild COVID-19 (a few samples of this study predate the infection). Cell type and time point are not known. The DNA for the CDR3 is TGTGCCAGCAGCCCCGTGACTTCTGATGGCTACACCTTC. As protein: CASSPVTSDGYTF. Looking up the rest from reference TRBV7-2 and TRBJ1-2 gives the full variable domain: GAGVSQSPSNKVTEKGKDVELRCDPISGHTALYWYRQSLGQGLEFLIYFQGNSAPDKSGLPSDRFSAERTGGSVSTLTIQRTQQEDSAVYLCASSPVTSDGYTFGSGTRLTVV.